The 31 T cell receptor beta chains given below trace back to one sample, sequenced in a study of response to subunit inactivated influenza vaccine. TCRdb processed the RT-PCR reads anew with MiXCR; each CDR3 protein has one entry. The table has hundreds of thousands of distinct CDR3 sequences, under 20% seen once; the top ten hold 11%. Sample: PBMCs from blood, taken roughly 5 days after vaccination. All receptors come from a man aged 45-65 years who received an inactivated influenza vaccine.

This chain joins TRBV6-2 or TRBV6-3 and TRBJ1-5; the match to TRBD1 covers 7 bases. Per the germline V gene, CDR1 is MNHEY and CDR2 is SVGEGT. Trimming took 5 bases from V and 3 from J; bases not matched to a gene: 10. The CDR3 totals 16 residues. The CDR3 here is CASSQGQATFNQPQHF. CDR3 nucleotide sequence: TGTGCCAGCAGTCAAGGACAGGCCACCTTCAATCAGCCCCAGCATTTT.

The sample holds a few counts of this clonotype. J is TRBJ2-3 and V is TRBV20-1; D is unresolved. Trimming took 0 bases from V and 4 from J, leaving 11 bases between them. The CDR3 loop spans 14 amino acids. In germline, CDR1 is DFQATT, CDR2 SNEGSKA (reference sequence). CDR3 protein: CSARDIQTPDTQYF. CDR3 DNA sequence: TGCAGTGCTAGAGATATTCAAACACCAGATACGCAGTATTTT.

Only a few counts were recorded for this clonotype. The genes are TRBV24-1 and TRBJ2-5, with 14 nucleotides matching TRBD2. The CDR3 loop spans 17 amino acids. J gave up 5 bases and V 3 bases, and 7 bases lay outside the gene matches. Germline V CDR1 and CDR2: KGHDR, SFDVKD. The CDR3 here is CATSDSGRTSGRETQYF. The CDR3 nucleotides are TGTGCCACCAGTGATAGTGGGCGGACTAGCGGGAGGGAGACCCAGTACTTC.

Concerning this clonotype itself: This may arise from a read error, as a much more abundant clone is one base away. In DNA form, the CDR3 reads TGCAGTGCAAACGAAGAGATTTCCCAAGGGACCCAGTACTTC. This sequence encodes CSANEEISQGTQYF. The rearrangement links TRBV20-1 to TRBJ2-5; D remains unclear. The CDR3 is 14 residues long. Germline-derived CDR1 and CDR2 are DFQATT and SNEGSKA (reference sequence).

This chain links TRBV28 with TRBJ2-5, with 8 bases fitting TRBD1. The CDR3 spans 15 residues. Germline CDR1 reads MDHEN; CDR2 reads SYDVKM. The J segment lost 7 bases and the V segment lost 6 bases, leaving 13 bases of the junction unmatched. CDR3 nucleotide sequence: TGTGCCAGCAGCAGATACTCGGACAGGGAAGGGACCCAGTACTTC. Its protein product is CASSRYSDREGTQYF.

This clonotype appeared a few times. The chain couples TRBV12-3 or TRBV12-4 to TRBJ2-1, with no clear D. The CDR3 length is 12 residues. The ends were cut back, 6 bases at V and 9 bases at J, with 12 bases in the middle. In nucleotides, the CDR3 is TGTGCCAGCAGCCAAGGGTACGGTGAGCAGTTCTTC. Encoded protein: CASSQGYGEQFF.

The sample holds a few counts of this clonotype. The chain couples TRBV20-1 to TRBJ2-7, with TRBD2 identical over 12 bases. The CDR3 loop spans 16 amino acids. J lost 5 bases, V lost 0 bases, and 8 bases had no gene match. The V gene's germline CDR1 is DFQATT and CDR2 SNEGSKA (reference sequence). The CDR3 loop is CSARDPLAGGYHEQYF. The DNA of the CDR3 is TGCAGTGCTAGAGACCCCCTAGCGGGAGGGTACCACGAGCAGTACTTC.

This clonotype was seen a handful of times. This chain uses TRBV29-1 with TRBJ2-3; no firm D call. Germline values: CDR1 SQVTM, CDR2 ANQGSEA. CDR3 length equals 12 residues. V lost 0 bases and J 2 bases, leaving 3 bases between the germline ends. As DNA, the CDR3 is TGCAGCGTTGAAGATACCACAGATACGCAGTATTTT. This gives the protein CSVEDTTDTQYF.

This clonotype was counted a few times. The CDR3, as DNA: TGTGCCAGCAGTGCGACTTTAACAGATACGCAGTATTTT. The encoded protein is CASSATLTDTQYF. V gene TRBV2 combines with J gene TRBJ2-3; D is ambiguous. There are 13 residues in the CDR3. Trimming took off 4 bases at V and 3 bases at J, with 8 bases between the two ends. Germline CDR1 SNHLY, CDR2 FYNNEI.

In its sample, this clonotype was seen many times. The CDR3 here is CSVKRMNTEAFF. CDR3 coding DNA: TGCAGCGTTAAACGGATGAACACTGAAGCTTTCTTT. The chain joins TRBV29-1 to TRBJ1-1; D is uncertain. Germline assignment: CDR1 SQVTM and CDR2 ANQGSEA. Trimming removed 5 bases from V and 0 bases from J, with 7 bases in between. There are 12 residues in the CDR3.

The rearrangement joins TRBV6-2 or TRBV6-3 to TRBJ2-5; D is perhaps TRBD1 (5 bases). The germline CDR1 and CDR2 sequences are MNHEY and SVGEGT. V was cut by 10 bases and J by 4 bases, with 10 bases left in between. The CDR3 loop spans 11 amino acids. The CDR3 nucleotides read TGTGCCATCAACCAGGGAGAGACCCAGTACTTC. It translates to CAINQGETQYF.

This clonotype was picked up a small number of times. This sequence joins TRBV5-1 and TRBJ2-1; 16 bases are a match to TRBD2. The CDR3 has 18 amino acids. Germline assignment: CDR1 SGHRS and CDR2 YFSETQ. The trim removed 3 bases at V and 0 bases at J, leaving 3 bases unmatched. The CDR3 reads CASSSGTSGGASYNEQFF. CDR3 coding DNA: TGCGCCAGCAGCTCCGGGACTAGCGGGGGGGCCTCCTACAATGAGCAGTTCTTC.

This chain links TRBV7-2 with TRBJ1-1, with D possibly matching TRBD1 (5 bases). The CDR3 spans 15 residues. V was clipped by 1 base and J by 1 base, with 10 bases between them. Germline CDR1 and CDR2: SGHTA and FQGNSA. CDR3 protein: CASSLVLTANTEAFF. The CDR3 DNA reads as TGTGCCAGCAGCTTAGTTTTGACAGCGAACACTGAAGCTTTCTTT.

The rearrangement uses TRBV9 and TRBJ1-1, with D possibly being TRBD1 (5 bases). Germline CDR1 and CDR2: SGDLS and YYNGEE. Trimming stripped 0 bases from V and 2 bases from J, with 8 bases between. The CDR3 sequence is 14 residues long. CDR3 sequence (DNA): TGTGCCAGCAGCGTAGGGGACTTAAACACTGAAGCTTTCTTT. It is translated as CASSVGDLNTEAFF.

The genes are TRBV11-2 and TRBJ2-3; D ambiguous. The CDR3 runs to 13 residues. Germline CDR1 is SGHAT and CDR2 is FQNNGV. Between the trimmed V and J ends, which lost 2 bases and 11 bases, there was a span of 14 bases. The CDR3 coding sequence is TGTGCCAGCAGCTTACTACCGGTCGGAAGGCAGTATTTT. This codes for CASSLLPVGRQYF.

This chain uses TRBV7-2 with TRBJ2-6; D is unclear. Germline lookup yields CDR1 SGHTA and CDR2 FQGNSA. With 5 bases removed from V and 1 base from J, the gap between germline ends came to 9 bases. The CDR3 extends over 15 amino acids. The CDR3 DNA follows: TGTGCCAGCAGCCGTTACGATTCTGGGGCCAACGTCCTGACTTTC. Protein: CASSRYDSGANVLTF.

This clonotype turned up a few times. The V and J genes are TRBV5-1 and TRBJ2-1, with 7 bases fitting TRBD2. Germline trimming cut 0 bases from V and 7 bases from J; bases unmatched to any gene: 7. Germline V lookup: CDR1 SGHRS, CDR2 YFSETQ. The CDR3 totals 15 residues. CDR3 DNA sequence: TGCGCCAGCAGCTTGGGGGGGGGAGGAATGAATGAGCAGTTCTTC. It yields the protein CASSLGGGGMNEQFF.

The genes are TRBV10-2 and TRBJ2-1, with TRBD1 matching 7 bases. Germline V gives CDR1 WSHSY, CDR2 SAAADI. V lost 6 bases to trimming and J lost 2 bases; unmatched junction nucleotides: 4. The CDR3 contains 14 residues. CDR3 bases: TGCGCCAGCAGACAGGGGTCGGCCTACAATGAGCAGTTCTTC. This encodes CASRQGSAYNEQFF.

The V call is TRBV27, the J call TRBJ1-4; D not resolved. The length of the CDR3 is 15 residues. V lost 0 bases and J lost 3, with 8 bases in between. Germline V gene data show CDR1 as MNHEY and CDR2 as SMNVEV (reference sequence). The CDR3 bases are TGTGCCAGCAGTTTATCGATCGGACCTAATGAAAAACTGTTTTTT. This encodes CASSLSIGPNEKLFF. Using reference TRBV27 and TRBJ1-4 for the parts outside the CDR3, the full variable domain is EAQVTQNPRYLITVTGKKLTVTCSQNMNHEYMSWYRQDPGLGLRQIYYSMNVEVTDKGDVPEGYKVSRKEKRNFPLILESPSPNQTSLYFCASSLSIGPNEKLFFGSGTQLSVL.

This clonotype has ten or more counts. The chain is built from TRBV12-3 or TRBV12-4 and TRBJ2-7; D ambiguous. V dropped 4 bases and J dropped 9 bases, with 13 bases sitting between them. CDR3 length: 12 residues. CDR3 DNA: TGTGCCAGCAGTTACGGTGCGTTGGGGCAGTACTTC. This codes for CASSYGALGQYF.

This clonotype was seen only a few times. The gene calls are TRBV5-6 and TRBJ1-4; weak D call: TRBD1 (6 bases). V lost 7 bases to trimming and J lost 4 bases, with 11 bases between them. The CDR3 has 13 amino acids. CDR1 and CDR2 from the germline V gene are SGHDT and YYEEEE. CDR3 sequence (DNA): TGTGCCAGCCGAGGACAGCTTAATGAAAAACTGTTTTTT. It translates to CASRGQLNEKLFF.

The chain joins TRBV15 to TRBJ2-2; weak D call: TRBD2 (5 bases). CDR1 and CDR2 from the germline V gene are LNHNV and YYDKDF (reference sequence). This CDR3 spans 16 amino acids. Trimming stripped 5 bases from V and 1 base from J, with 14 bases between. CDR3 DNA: TGTGCCACCAGCTTTCTAGCTGATCTGAACACCGGGGAGCTGTTTTTT. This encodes CATSFLADLNTGELFF.

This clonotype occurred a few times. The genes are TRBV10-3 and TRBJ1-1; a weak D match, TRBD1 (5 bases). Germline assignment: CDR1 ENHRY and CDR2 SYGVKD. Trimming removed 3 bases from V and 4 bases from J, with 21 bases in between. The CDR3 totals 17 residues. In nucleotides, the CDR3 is TGTGCCATCAGTGATGGCAGGGAGACGTCGCGTGGCACTGAAGCTTTCTTT. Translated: CAISDGRETSRGTEAFF.

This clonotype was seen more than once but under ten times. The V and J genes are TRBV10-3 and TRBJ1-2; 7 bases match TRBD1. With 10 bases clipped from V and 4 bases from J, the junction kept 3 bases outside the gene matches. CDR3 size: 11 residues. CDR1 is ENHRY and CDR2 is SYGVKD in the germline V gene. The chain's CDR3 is CASQGGYGYTF. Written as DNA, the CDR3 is TGTGCCAGTCAGGGGGGCTATGGCTACACCTTC.

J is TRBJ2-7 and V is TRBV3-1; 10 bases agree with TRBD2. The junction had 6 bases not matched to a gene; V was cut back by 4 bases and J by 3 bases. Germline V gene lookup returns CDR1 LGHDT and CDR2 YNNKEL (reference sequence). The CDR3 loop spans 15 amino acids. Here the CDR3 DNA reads TGTGCCAGCAGCCTAATACTAGCGGGATACTACGAGCAGTACTTC. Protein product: CASSLILAGYYEQYF.

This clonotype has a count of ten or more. The CDR3 bases are TGTGCCACCAGCAGAGATCGGCTGGGTGGCTACACCTTC. This codes for CATSRDRLGGYTF. This sequence joins TRBV15 and TRBJ1-2; no definite D call. The CDR3 contains 13 residues. Trimming pared 0 bases from V and 7 bases from J, leaving 9 bases between. From germline, CDR1 is LNHNV and CDR2 YYDKDF (reference sequence).

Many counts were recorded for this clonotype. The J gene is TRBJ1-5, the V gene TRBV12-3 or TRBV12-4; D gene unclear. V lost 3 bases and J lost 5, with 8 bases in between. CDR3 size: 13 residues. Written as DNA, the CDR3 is TGTGCCAGCAGTTTTAACCGGGATCAGCCCCAGCATTTT. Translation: CASSFNRDQPQHF.

CDR3 in amino acids: CASSWDRGSPNYGYTF. CDR3 nucleotides: TGTGCCAGCAGTTGGGACAGGGGTTCTCCAAACTATGGCTACACCTTC. The chain recombines TRBV6-5 with TRBJ1-2, with 10 bases aligning to TRBD1. The junction had 7 bases not matched to a gene; V was cut back by 4 bases and J by 2 bases. The germline V gene encodes CDR1 MNHEY and CDR2 SVGAGI. The CDR3 loop spans 16 amino acids.

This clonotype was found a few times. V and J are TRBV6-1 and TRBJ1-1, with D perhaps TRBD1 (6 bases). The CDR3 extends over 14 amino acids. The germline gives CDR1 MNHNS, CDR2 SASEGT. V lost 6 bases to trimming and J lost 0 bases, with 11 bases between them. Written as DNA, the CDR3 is TGTGCCAGCAGAATGGACAGCATGAACACTGAAGCTTTCTTT. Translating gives CASRMDSMNTEAFF.

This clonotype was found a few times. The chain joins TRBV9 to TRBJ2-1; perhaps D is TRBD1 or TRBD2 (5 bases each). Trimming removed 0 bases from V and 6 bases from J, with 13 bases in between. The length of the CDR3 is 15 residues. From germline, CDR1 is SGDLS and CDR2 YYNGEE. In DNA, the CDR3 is TGTGCCAGCAGCGTAGTTCCGGGGCCGGGCAATGAGCAGTTCTTC. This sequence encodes CASSVVPGPGNEQFF.

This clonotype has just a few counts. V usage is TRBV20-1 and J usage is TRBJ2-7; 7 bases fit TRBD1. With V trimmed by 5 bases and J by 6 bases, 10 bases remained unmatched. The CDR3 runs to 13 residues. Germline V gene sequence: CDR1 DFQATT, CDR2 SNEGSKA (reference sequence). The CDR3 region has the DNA TGCAGTGCTTCCGGGACAGCGTTAGCCGAGCAGTACTTC. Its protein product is CSASGTALAEQYF.